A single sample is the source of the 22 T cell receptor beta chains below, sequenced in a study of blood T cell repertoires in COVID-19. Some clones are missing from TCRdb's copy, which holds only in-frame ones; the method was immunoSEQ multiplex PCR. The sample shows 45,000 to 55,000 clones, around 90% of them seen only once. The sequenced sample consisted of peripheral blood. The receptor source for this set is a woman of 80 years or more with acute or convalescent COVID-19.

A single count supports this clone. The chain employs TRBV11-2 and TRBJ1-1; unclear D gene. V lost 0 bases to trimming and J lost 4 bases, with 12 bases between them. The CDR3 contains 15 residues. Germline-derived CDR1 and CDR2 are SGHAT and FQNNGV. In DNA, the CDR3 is TGTGCCAGCAGCTTAGATGTGGGGAGCGGCACTGAAGCTTTCTTT. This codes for CASSLDVGSGTEAFF.

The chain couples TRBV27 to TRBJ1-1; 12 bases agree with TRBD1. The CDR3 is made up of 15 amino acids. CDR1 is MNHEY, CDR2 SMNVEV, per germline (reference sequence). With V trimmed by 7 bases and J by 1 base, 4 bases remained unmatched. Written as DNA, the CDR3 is TGTGCCAGCATGGGACAGGGGGCTTCGAACACTGAAGCTTTCTTT. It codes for CASMGQGASNTEAFF.

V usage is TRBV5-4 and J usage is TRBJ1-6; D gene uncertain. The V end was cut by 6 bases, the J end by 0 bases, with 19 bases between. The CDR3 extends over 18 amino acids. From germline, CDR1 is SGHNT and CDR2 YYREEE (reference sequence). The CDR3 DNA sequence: TGTGCCAGCATCCATACTCCCAGGTCGAGCTCCTATAATTCACCCCTCCACTTT. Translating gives CASIHTPRSSSYNSPLHF.

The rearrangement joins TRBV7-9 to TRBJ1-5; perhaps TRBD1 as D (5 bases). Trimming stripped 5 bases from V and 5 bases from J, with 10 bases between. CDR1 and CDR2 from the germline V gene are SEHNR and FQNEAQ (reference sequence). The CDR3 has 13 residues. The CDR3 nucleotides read TGTGCCAGCAGCAGGGGCAGCGATCAGCCCCAGCATTTT. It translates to CASSRGSDQPQHF. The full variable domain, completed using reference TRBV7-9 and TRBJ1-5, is DTGVSQNPRHKITKRGQNVTFRCDPISEHNRLYWYRQTLGQGPEFLTYFQNEAQLEKSRLLSDRFSAERPKGSFSTLEIQRTEQGDSAMYLCASSRGSDQPQHFGDGTRLSIL.

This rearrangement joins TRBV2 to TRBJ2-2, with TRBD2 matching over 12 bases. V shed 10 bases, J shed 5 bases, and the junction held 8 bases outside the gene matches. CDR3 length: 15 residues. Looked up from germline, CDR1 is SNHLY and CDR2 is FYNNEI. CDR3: CATSLAGGDTGELFF. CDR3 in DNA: TGTGCCACCTCACTAGCGGGGGGTGATACCGGGGAGCTGTTTTTT.

The CDR3 DNA follows: TGTGCCATCAGCCCGCGAGGGCCCGATAATTCACCCCTCCACTTT. The encoded protein is CAISPRGPDNSPLHF. The V call is TRBV10-3, the J call TRBJ1-6; D uncertain. The V end was cut by 6 bases, the J end by 5 bases, with 14 bases between. The CDR3 has 15 residues. Per germline, CDR1 ENHRY and CDR2 SYGVKD.

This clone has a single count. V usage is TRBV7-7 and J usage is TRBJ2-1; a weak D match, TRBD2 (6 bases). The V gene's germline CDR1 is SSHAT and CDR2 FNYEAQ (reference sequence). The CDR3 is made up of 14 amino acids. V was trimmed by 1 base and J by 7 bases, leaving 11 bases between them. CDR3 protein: CASSLGGAGNEQFF. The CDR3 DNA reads TGTGCCAGCAGCTTAGGTGGGGCGGGAAATGAGCAGTTCTTC.

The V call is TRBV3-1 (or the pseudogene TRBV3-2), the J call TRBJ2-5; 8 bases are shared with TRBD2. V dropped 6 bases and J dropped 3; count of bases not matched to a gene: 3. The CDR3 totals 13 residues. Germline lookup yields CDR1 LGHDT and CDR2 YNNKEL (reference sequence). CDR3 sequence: CASSRGGEETQYF. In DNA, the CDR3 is TGTGCCAGCAGTCGGGGGGGCGAAGAGACCCAGTACTTC.

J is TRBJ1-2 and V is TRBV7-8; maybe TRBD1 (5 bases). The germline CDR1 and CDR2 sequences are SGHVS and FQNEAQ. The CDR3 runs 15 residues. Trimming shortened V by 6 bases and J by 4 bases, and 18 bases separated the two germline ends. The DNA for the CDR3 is TGTGCCAGCAGTGCGGGGCGAGGATCTGTCTATGGCTACACCTTC. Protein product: CASSAGRGSVYGYTF.

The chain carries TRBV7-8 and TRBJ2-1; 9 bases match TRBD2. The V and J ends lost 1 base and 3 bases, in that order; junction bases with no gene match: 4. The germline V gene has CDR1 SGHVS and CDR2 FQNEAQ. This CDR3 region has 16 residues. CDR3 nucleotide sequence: TGTGCCAGCAGCTTAGAAGCGGGGGGCTTCTACAATGAGCAGTTCTTC. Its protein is CASSLEAGGFYNEQFF. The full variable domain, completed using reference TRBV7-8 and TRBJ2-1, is GAGVSQSPRYKVAKRGQDVALRCDPISGHVSLFWYQQALGQGPEFLTYFQNEAQLDKSGLPSDRFFAERPEGSVSTLKIQRTQQEDSAVYLCASSLEAGGFYNEQFFGPGTRLTVL.

For the CDR3, the DNA is TGTGCCAGCAGCTTGGAGGGACTAGCGGAGACCCAGTACTTC. Translated, it gives CASSLEGLAETQYF. The chain joins TRBV5-5 to TRBJ2-5, with 10 bases matching TRBD2. V shed 0 bases and J 5 bases; nucleotides not matched to a gene: 1. Germline V lookup: CDR1 SGHKS, CDR2 YYEKEE (reference sequence). The CDR3 has 14 amino acids.

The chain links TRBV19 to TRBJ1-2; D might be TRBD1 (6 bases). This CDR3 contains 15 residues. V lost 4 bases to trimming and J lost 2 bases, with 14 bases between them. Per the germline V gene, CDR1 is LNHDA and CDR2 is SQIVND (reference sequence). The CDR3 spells CASSTNRATNYGYTF. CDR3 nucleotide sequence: TGTGCCAGTAGTACGAACAGGGCCACGAACTATGGCTACACCTTC.

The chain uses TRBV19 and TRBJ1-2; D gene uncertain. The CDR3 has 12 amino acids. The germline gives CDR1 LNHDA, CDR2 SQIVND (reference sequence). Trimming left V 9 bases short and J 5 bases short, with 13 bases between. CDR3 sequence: CASFDGGYGYTF. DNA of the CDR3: TGTGCCAGCTTTGACGGAGGATATGGCTACACCTTC.

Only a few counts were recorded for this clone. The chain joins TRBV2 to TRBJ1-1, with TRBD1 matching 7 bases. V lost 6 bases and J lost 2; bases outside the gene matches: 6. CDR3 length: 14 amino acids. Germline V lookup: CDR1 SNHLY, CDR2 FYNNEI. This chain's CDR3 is CASSERQGNTEAFF. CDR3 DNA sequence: TGTGCCAGCAGCGAGCGACAGGGAAACACTGAAGCTTTCTTT. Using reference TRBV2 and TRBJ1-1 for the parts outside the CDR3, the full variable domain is EPEVTQTPSHQVTQMGQEVILRCVPISNHLYFYWYRQILGQKVEFLVSFYNNEISEKSEIFDDQFSVERPDGSNFTLKIRSTKLEDSAMYFCASSERQGNTEAFFGQGTRLTVV.

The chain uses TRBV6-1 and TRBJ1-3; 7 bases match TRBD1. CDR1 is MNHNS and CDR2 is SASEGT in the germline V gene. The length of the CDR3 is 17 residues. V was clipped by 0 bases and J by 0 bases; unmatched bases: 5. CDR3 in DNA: TGTGCCAGCAGTGAAGCTCCGGGACAGAGCTCTGGAAACACCATATATTTT. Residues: CASSEAPGQSSGNTIYF.

In nucleotides, the CDR3 is TGTGCCACCAGTGATTTGCCTAGCGGGGGGGGCCCCCAAGAGACCCAGTACTTC. Its translation is CATSDLPSGGGPQETQYF. The chain joins TRBV24-1 to TRBJ2-5, with 12 bases lining up with TRBD2. V was clipped by 0 bases and J by 1 base; unmatched bases: 5. The CDR3 covers 18 residues. Germline CDR1 and CDR2: KGHDR and SFDVKD.

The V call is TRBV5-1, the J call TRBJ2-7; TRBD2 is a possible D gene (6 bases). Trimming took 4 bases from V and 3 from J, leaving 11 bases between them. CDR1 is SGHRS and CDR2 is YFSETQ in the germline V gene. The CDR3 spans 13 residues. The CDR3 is CASSGTAHYEQYF. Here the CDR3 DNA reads TGCGCCAGCAGCGGGACTGCCCACTACGAGCAGTACTTC. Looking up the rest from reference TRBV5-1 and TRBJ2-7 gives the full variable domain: KAGVTQTPRYLIKTRGQQVTLSCSPISGHRSVSWYQQTPGQGLQFLFEYFSETQRNKGNFPGRFSGRQFSNSRSEMNVSTLELGDSALYLCASSGTAHYEQYFGPGTRLTVT.

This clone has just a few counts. Written as DNA, the CDR3 is TGTGCCAGCAGCCAAGAGTGGAGGGTTTATGGAAACACCATATATTTT. This codes for CASSQEWRVYGNTIYF. The chain has TRBV3-1 (or the pseudogene TRBV3-2) and TRBJ1-3; no clear D gene. CDR1 is LGHDT, CDR2 YNNKEL, per germline (reference sequence). CDR3 size: 16 residues. Between the trimmed V and J ends, which lost 0 bases and 3 bases, there was a span of 12 bases.

Written as DNA, the CDR3 is TGTGCCAGCAGTGTAGACAGGGTATACGAGCAGTACGTC. It specifies CASSVDRVYEQYV. The chain uses TRBV2 and TRBJ2-7, with 7 bases identical to TRBD1. Per germline, CDR1 SNHLY and CDR2 FYNNEI. V shed 4 bases, J shed 4 bases, and the junction held 4 bases outside the gene matches. The CDR3 sequence is 13 residues long.

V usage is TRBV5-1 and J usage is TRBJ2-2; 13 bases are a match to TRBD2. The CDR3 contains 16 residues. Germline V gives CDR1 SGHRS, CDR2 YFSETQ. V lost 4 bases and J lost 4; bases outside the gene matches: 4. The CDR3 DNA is TGCGCCAGCAGCCCCGGGACTAGCGGGGCCACCGGGGAGCTGTTTTTT. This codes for CASSPGTSGATGELFF.

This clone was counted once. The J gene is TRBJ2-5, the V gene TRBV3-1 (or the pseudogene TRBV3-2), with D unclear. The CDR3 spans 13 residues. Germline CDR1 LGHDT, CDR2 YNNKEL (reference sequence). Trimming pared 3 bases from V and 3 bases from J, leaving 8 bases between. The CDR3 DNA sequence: TGTGCCAGCAGCCAGCTAGTTGAAGAGACCCAGTACTTC. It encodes CASSQLVEETQYF.

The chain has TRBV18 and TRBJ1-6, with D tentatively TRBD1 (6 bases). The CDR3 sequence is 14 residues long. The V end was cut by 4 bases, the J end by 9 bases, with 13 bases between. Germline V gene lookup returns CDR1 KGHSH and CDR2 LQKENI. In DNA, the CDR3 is TGTGCCAGCTCACTTGCAGGGGCTGGTTCACCCCTCCACTTT. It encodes CASSLAGAGSPLHF.